These 7 T cell receptor beta chains originate from one sample sequenced in a study of blood T cell repertoires in COVID-19. The table came from immunoSEQ multiplex PCR; TCRdb's copy has only in-frame clones and leaves some out. The sample has 250,000 to 300,000 clones, roughly 85% seen once. Source material: peripheral blood. The receptors originated from a woman aged 18 to 35 with acute or convalescent COVID-19.

CDR3: CASSQVRKSRYF. In DNA, the CDR3 is TGTGCCAGCAGCCAAGTGAGGAAATCGCGGTACTTC. The J gene is TRBJ2-5, the V gene TRBV14; unclear D gene. Looked up from germline, CDR1 is SGHDN and CDR2 is FVKESK. With 1 base removed from V and 13 bases from J, the gap between germline ends came to 13 bases. The CDR3 length is 12 residues.

This clone was recorded once. The chain recombines TRBV6-1 with TRBJ2-3; D perhaps matches TRBD2 (5 bases). The V end lost 1 base, the J end lost 2 bases, and 10 bases lay between the germline ends. The CDR3 has 15 amino acids. Germline V lookup: CDR1 MNHNS, CDR2 SASEGT. The DNA for the CDR3 is TGTGCCAGCAGTGAAGGCAAGCGGAACACAGATACGCAGTATTTT. This gives the protein CASSEGKRNTDTQYF.

The chain links TRBV10-1 to TRBJ2-1, with TRBD1 as a possible D gene (10 bases). CDR3 length: 17 residues. Trimming took 8 bases from V and 4 from J, leaving 24 bases between them. The V gene's germline CDR1 is WNHNN and CDR2 SYGVQD (reference sequence). As DNA, the CDR3 is TGCGCCAGCCGAAGACAGGGGGCTCTAGCGGGGTACAATGAGCAGTTCTTC. This gives the protein CASRRQGALAGYNEQFF.

The J gene is TRBJ1-2, the V gene TRBV14; 8 bases are shared with TRBD1. CDR3 size: 14 residues. The trim removed 5 bases at V and 0 bases at J, leaving 2 bases unmatched. CDR1 and CDR2 (germline): SGHDN, FVKESK. CDR3 amino acids: CASSLDRANYGYTF. The DNA for the CDR3 is TGTGCCAGCAGCTTGGACAGGGCTAACTATGGCTACACCTTC.

V is TRBV7-2 and J is TRBJ2-5; tentative D call: TRBD1 (6 bases). In germline, CDR1 is SGHTA, CDR2 FQGNSA. The CDR3 loop spans 13 amino acids. Deletions cut 3 bases from V and 2 bases from J, with 7 bases between. The CDR3 coding sequence is TGTGCCAGCAGCTTCACAGGGCAAGAGACCCAGTACTTC. Amino acid sequence: CASSFTGQETQYF. The full variable domain, rest sourced from reference TRBV7-2 and TRBJ2-5, is GAGVSQSPSNKVTEKGKDVELRCDPISGHTALYWYRQSLGQGLEFLIYFQGNSAPDKSGLPSDRFSAERTGGSVSTLTIQRTQQEDSAVYLCASSFTGQETQYFGPGTRLLVL.

The chain uses TRBV6-4 and TRBJ2-3; tentative D call: TRBD1 (6 bases). The CDR3 covers 14 residues. CDR1 MRHNA and CDR2 SNTAGT come from the germline V gene. The V gene lost 6 bases and the J gene lost 2 bases, with 12 bases spanning the gap. In DNA, the CDR3 is TGTGCCAGCAGCGTACAGGGTTTCACAGATACGCAGTATTTT. As protein: CASSVQGFTDTQYF.

The chain links TRBV14 to TRBJ2-1; 12 positions agree with TRBD2. The trim removed 4 bases at V and 4 bases at J, leaving 8 bases unmatched. The CDR3 is 17 residues long. From germline, CDR1 is SGHDN and CDR2 FVKESK. CDR3 amino acids: CASSLGKGLAGYNEQFF. CDR3 bases: TGTGCCAGCAGCCTCGGGAAGGGACTAGCGGGTTACAATGAGCAGTTCTTC.